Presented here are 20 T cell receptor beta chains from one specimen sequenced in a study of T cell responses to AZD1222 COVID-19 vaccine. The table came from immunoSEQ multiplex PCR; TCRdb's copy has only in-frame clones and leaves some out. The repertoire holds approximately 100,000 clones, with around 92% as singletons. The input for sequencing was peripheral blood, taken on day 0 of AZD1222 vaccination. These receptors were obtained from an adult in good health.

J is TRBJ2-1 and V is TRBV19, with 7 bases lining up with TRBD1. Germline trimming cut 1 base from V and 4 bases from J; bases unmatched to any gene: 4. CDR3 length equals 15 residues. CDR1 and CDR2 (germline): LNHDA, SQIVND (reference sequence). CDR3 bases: TGTGCCAGTAGTATAGGGGACAGCGATTACAATGAGCAGTTCTTC. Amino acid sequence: CASSIGDSDYNEQFF.

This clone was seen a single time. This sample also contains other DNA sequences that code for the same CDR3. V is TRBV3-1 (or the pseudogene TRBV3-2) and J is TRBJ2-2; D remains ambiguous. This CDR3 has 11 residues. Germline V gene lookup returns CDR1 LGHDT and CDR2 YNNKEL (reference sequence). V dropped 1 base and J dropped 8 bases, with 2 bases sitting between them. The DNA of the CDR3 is TGTGCCAGCAGCCAAGGGGGGGAGCTGTTTTTT. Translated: CASSQGGELFF.

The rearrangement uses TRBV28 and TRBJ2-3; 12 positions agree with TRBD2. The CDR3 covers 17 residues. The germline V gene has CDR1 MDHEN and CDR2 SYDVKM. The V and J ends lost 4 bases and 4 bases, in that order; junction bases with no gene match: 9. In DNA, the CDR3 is TGTGCCAGCAGTTCTCTAGCGGGAGGGCGGTTAGCAGATACGCAGTATTTT. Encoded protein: CASSSLAGGRLADTQYF.

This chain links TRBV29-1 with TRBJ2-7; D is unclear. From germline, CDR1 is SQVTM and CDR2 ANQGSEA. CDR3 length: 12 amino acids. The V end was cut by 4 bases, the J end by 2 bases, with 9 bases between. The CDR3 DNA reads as TGCAGCGTTGTAGGTGGCACCTACGAGCAGTACTTC. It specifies CSVVGGTYEQYF.

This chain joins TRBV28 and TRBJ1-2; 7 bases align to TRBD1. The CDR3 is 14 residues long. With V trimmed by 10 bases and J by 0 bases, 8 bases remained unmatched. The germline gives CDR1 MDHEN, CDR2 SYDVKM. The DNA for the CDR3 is TGTGCCATCAGGGGGAATTTAGCTAACTATGGCTACACCTTC. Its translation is CAIRGNLANYGYTF.

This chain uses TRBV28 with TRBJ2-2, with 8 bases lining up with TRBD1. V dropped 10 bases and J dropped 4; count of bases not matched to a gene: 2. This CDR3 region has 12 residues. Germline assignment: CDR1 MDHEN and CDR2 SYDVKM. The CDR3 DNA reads TGTGCCACCCAGGGGGCCACCGGGGAGCTGTTTTTT. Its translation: CATQGATGELFF.

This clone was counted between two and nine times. The CDR3 DNA follows: TGTGCCAGCTCCCTGGACAGAGTAAAGGAGCCCCAGCATTTT. Translated: CASSLDRVKEPQHF. The chain carries TRBV18 and TRBJ1-5; a possible D gene is TRBD1 (6 bases). CDR3 length: 14 amino acids. The V gene lost 6 bases and the J gene lost 8 bases, with 17 bases spanning the gap. Germline V gene sequence: CDR1 KGHSH, CDR2 LQKENI.

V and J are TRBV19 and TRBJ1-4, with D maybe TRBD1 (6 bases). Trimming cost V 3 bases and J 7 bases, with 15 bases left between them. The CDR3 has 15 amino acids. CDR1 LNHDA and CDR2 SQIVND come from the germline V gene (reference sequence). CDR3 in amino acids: CASSIGGAYSEKLFF. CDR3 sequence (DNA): TGTGCCAGTAGTATCGGGGGGGCCTATAGTGAAAAACTGTTTTTT.

CDR3 coding DNA: TGTGCCAGCAGCTTACTTGCGGCAGATACGCAGTATTTT. This sequence encodes CASSLLAADTQYF. This chain joins TRBV7-2 and TRBJ2-3; D remains ambiguous. The V end lost 2 bases, the J end lost 4 bases, and 7 bases lay between the germline ends. Per the germline V gene, CDR1 is SGHTA and CDR2 is FQGNSA. The CDR3 consists of 13 residues.

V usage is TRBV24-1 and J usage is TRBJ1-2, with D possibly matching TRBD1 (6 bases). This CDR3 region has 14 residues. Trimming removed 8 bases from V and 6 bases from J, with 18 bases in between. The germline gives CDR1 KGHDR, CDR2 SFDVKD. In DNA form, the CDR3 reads TGTGCCACCAAGACTTACAGGGCAGGAAATGGCTACACCTTC. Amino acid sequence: CATKTYRAGNGYTF.

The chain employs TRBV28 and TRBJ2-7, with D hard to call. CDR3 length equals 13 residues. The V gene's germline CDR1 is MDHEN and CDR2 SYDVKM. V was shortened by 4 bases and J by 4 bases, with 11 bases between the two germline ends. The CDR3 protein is CASSSSLRYEQYF. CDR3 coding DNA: TGTGCCAGCAGTTCCTCTTTGAGGTACGAGCAGTACTTC. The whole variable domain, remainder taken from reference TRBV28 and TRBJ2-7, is DVKVTQSSRYLVKRTGEKVFLECVQDMDHENMFWYRQDPGLGLRLIYFSYDVKMKEKGDIPEGYSVSREKKERFSLILESASTNQTSMYLCASSSSLRYEQYFGPGTRLTVT.

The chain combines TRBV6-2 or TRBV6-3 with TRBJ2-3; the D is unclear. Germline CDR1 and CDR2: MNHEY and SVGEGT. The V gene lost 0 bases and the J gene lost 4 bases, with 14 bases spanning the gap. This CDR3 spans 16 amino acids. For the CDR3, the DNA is TGTGCCAGCAGTTACTCGTACGACCGGTCGGCAGATACGCAGTATTTT. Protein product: CASSYSYDRSADTQYF.

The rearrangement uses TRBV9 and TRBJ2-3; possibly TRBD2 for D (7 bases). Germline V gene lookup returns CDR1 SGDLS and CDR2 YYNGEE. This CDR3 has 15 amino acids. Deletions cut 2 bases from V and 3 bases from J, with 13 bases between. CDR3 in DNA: TGTGCCAGCAGCGTCGAGGGGGAGGGTACAGATACGCAGTATTTT. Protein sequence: CASSVEGEGTDTQYF.

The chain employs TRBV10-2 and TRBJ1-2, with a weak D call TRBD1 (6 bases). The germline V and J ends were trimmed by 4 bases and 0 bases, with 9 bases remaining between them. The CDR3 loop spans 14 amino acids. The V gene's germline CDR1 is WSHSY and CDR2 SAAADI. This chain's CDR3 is CASSAEGANYGYTF. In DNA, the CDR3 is TGCGCCAGCAGTGCGGAGGGGGCTAACTATGGCTACACCTTC.

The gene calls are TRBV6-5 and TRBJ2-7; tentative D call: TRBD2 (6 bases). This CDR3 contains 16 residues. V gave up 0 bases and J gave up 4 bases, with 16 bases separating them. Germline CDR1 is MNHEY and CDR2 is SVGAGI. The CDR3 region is CASSYSNPGRGYEQYF. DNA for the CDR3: TGTGCCAGCAGTTACTCCAATCCCGGGAGAGGGTACGAGCAGTACTTC.

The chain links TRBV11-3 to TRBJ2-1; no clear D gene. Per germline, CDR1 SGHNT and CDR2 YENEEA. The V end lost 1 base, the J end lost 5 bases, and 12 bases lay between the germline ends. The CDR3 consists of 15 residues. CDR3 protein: CASSLGAGFHNEQFF. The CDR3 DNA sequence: TGTGCCAGCAGCTTAGGGGCAGGCTTCCACAATGAGCAGTTCTTC.

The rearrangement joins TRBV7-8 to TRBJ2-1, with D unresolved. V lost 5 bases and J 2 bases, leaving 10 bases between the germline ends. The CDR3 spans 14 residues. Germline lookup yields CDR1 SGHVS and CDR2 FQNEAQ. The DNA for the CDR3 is TGTGCCAGCAGCGCAGGTGGGGCCTACAATGAGCAGTTCTTC. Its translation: CASSAGGAYNEQFF.

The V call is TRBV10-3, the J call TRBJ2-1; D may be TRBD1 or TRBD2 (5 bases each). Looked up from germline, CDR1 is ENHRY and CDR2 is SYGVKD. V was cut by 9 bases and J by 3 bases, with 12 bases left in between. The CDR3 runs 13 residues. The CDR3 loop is CAISDSGYNEQFF. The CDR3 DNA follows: TGTGCCATTTCCGACAGCGGCTACAATGAGCAGTTCTTC.

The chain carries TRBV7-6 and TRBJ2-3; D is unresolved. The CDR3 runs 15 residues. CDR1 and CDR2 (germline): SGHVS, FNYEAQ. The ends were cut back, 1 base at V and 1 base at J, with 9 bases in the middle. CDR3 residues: CASSLVGTGTDTQYF. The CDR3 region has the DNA TGTGCCAGCAGCTTAGTTGGAACGGGCACAGATACGCAGTATTTT.

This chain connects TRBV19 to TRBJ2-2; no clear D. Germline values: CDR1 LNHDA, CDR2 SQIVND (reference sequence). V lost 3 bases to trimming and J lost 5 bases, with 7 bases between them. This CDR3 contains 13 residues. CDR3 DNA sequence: TGTGCCAGTAGTATCGTCGAAACCGGGGAGCTGTTTTTT. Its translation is CASSIVETGELFF.